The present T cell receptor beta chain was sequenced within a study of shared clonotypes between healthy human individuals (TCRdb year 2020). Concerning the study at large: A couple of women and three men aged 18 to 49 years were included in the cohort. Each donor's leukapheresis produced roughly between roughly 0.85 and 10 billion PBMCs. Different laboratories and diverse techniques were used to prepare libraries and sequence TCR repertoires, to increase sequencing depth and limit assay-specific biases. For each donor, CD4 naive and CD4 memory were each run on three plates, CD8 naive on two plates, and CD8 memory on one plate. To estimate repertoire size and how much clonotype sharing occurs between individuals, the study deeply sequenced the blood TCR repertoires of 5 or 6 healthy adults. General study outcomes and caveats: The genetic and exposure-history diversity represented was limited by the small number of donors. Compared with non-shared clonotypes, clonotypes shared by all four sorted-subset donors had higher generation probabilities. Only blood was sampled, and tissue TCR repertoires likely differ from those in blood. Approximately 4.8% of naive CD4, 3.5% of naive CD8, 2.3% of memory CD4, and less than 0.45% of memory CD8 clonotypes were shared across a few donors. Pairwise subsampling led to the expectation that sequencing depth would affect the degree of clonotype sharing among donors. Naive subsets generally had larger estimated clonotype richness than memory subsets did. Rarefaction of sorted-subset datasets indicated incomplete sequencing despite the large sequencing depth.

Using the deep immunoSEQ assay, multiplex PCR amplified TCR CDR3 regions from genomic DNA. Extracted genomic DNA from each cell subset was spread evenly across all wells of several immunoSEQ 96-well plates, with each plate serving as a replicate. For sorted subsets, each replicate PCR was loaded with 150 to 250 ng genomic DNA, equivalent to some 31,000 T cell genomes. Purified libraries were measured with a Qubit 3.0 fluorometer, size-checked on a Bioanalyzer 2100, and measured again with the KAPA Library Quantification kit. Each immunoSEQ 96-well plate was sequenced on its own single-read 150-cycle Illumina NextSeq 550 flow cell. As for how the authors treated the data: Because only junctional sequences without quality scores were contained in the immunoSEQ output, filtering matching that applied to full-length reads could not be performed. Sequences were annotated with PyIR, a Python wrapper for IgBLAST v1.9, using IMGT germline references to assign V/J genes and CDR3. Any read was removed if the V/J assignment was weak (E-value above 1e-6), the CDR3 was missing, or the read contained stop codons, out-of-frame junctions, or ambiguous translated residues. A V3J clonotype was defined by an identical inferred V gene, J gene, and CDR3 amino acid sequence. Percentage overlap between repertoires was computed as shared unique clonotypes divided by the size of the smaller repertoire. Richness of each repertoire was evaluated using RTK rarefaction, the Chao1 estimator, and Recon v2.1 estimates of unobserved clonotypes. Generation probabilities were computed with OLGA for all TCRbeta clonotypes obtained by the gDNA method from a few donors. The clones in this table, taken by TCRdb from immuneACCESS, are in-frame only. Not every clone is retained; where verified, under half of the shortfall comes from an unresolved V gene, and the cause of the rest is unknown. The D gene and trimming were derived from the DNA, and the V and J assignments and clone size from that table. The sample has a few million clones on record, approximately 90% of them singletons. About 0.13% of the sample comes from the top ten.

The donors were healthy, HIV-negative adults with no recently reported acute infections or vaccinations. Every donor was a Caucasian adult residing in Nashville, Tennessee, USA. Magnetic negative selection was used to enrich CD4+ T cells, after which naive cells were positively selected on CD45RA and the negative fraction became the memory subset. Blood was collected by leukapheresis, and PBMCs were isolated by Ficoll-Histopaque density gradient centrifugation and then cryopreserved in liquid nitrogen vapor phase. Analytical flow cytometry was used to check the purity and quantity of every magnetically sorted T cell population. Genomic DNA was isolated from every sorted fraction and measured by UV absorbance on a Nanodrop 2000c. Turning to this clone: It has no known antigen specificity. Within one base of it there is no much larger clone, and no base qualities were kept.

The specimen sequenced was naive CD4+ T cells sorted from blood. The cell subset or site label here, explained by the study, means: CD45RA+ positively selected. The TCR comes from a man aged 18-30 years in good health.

The DNA sequence is TGTGCCATCAGTGAGCCAGGACAGGGGAATCATCAGCCCCAGCATTTT. Its translation is CAISEPGQGNHQPQHF. The V and J genes are TRBV10-3 and TRBJ1-5; TRBD1 fits 9 bases in the junction. CDR1 and CDR2 were assigned from the germline V gene as ENHRY and SYGVKD. V ends up 2 bases short and J 5 bases short, with an unmatched junction base count of 7. The CDR3 holds 16 amino acids from the cysteine to the phenylalanine. The DNA shown is the 48-base CDR3, in frame from base 1.